Included here is one T cell receptor (beta chain) sequence, with context. The sample has other DNA sequences that encode this CDR3 too. From germline, CDR1 is MNHNY and CDR2 SVGAGI (reference sequence). J lost 0 bases, V lost 2 bases, and 1 base had no gene match. The CDR3 is 15 residues long. This entry is derived from a study of cytomegalovirus exposure and HLA in healthy donors. A multiplex PCR was run with 60 Vbeta primers and 13 Jbeta primers. Profiling relied on immunoSEQ multiplex PCR, and the TCRdb table lists in-frame clones only, not all of them. There are about 140,000 clones in the sample; 75% to 80% occur only once, and 2% lies in the top ten.

This clonotype originated in a man in his thirties or forties in good health and CMV-seronegative. Material: PBMCs. J is TRBJ1-5 and V is TRBV6-6, with 7 bases aligning to TRBD1. CDR3 sequence: CASSYGTVSNQPQHF. CDR3 coding DNA: TGTGCCAGCAGTTACGGGACAGTTAGCAATCAGCCCCAGCATTTT.